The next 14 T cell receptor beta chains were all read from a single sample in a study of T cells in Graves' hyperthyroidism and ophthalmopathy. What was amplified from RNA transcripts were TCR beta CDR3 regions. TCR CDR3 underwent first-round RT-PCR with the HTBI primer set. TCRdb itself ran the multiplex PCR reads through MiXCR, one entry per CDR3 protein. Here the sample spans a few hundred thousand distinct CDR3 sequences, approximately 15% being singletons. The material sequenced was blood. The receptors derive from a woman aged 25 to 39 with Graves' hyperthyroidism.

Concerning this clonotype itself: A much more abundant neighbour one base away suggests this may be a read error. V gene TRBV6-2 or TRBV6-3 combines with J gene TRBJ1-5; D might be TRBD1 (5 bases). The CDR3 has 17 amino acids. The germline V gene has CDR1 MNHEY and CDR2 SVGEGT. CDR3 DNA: TGTGCCAGCAGTTACCTCGGGGGTCGGAATAGCAGTCAGCCCCAGCATTTT. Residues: CASSYLGGRNSSQPQHF.

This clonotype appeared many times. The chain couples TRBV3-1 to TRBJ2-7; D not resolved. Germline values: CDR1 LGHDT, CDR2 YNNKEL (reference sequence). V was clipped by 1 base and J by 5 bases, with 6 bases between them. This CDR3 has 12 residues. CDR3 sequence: CASSQVRNEQYF. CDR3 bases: TGTGCCAGCAGCCAAGTCCGTAACGAGCAGTACTTC.

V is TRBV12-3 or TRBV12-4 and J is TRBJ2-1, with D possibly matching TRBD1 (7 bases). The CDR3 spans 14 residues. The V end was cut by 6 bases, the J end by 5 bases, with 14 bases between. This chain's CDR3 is CASRRDSDHNEQFF. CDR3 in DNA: TGTGCCAGCAGGCGGGACAGCGACCACAATGAGCAGTTCTTC.

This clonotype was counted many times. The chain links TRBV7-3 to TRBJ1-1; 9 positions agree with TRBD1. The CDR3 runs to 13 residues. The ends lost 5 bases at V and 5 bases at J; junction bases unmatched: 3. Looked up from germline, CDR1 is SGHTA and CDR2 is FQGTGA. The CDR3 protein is CASSRQGGTEAFF. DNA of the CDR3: TGTGCCAGCAGCCGACAGGGGGGGACTGAAGCTTTCTTT.

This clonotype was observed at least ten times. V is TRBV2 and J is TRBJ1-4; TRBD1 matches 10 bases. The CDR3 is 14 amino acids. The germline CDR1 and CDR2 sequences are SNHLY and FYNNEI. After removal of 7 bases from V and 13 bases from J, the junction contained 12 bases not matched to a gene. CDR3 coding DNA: TGTGCCAGCAATAGGGACAGGGGAGGATCCGGACTGTTTTTT. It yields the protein CASNRDRGGSGLFF.

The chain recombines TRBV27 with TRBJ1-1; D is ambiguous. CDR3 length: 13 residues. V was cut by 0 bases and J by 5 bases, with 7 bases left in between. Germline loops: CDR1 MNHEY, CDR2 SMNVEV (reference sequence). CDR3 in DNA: TGTGCCAGCAGTTTATCTTCTAGAACTGAAGCTTTCTTT. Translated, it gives CASSLSSRTEAFF.

The CDR3 reads CASSIAGRDQPQHF. In DNA, the CDR3 is TGTGCCAGTAGTATAGCAGGCCGAGATCAGCCCCAGCATTTT. The chain uses TRBV19 and TRBJ1-5, with D hard to call. Germline V gene lookup returns CDR1 LNHDA and CDR2 SQIVND (reference sequence). There are 14 residues in the CDR3. V was pared by 1 base and J by 5 bases, with 9 bases between.

The CDR3 DNA reads TGCGCCAGCAGCGGAGGAATACAGGGCCCCCGGTATGTTCGTAGCAATCAGCCCCAGCATTTT. This encodes CASSGGIQGPRYVRSNQPQHF. The chain employs TRBV10-1 and TRBJ1-5; D might be TRBD1 (6 bases). The CDR3 covers 21 residues. V was pared by 6 bases and J by 0 bases, with 30 bases between. Germline CDR1 WNHNN, CDR2 SYGVQD (reference sequence).

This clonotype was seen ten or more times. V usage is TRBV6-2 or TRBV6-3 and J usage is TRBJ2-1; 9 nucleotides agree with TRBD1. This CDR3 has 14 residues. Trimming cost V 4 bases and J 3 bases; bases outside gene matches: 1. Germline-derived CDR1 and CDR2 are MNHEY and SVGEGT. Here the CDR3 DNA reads TGTGCCAGCAGTTGGGACAGGGTCTACAATGAGCAGTTCTTC. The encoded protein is CASSWDRVYNEQFF.

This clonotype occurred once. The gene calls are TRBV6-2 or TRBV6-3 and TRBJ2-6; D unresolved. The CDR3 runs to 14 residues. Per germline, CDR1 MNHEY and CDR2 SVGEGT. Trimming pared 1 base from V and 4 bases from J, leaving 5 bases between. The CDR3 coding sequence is TGTGCCAGCAGTTACTTATCCGGGGCCAACGTCCTGACTTTC. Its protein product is CASSYLSGANVLTF.

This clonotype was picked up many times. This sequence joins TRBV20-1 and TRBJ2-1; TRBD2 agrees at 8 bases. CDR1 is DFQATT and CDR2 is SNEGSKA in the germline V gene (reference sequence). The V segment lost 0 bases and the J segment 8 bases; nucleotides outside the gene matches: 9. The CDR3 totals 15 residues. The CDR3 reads CSARDRTGGSDEQFF. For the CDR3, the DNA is TGCAGTGCTAGAGATAGGACGGGAGGGAGCGATGAGCAGTTCTTC.

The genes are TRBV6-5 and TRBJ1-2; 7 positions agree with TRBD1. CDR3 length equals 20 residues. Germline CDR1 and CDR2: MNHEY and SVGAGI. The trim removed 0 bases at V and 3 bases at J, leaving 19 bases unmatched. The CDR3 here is CASSYSIRADRLAPYYGYTF. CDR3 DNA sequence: TGTGCCAGCAGTTACTCTATACGCGCGGACAGGCTCGCTCCCTACTATGGCTACACCTTC.

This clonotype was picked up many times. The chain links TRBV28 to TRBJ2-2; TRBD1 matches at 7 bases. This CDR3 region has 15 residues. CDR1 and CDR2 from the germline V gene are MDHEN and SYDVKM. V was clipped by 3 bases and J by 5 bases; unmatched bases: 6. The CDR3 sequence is CASSFTGVITGELFF. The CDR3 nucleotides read TGTGCCAGCAGTTTCACAGGGGTAATTACCGGGGAGCTGTTTTTT.

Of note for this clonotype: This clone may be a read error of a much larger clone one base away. CDR3 DNA sequence: TGTGCCAGTTCCCCCGTCTTCATGAACACTGAAGCTTTCTTT. This sequence encodes CASSPVFMNTEAFF. The chain employs TRBV12-3 or TRBV12-4 and TRBJ1-1, with no clear D. V gave up 9 bases and J gave up 0 bases, with 14 bases separating them. The CDR3 has 14 residues.